Listed here are 12 T cell receptor beta chains from one sample, sequenced in a study of vaccination and CD4 T cells after COVID-19. Sequenced with the Oncomine TCR Beta short-read assay was DNA taken from cultured CD4+ T cells. TCRdb reprocessed the PCR reads with MiXCR, giving one entry per CDR3 protein. The repertoire holds 20,000 to 25,000 distinct CDR3 sequences, with approximately 50% as singletons. Described treatment: 10-day PBMC culture with coronavirus spike peptide pools or control peptides (ViraFEST assay). No antigen is known for these receptors. Sequenced input: CD4+ T cells from blood, cultured in vitro. These receptor sequences come from a human donor who had recovered from COVID-19.

This chain links TRBV20-1 with TRBJ2-3; D not resolved. V lost 7 bases to trimming and J lost 0 bases, with 14 bases between them. The CDR3 has 14 residues. Germline CDR1 reads DFQATT; CDR2 reads SNEGSKA (reference sequence). In DNA form, the CDR3 reads TGCAGTGGCCGACGACAAGGAAGCACAGATACGCAGTATTTT. Residues: CSGRRQGSTDTQYF.

V is TRBV5-4 and J is TRBJ2-7, with 9 bases fitting TRBD1. The CDR3 contains 15 residues. CDR1 and CDR2 from the germline V gene are SGHNT and YYREEE (reference sequence). After removal of 4 bases from V and 1 base from J, the junction contained 6 bases not matched to a gene. The CDR3 here is CASSTKTGGSYEQYF. The DNA for the CDR3 is TGTGCCAGCAGCACGAAGACAGGGGGATCCTACGAGCAGTACTTC.

This clonotype was counted a few times. V and J are TRBV20-1 and TRBJ1-6; a weak D match, TRBD1 (5 bases). The CDR3 runs 13 residues. The germline V and J ends were trimmed by 6 bases and 5 bases, with 11 bases remaining between them. Germline values: CDR1 DFQATT, CDR2 SNEGSKA (reference sequence). CDR3 DNA: TGCAGTGCGGGGACGGGGAATAATTCACCCCTCCACTTT. Translating it yields CSAGTGNNSPLHF.

The genes are TRBV24-1 and TRBJ1-2, with 9 bases fitting TRBD1. Germline values: CDR1 KGHDR, CDR2 SFDVKD. Trimming cost V 4 bases and J 7 bases; bases outside gene matches: 9. The CDR3 extends over 15 amino acids. The CDR3 spells CATSDRGQGLGGYTF. The CDR3 DNA sequence: TGTGCCACCAGTGACCGGGGACAGGGCTTGGGTGGCTACACCTTC.

The chain links TRBV11-2 to TRBJ2-5; D is undetermined. V lost 0 bases and J 5 bases, leaving 10 bases between the germline ends. This CDR3 is built from 14 residues. Germline CDR1 is SGHAT and CDR2 is FQNNGV. The CDR3 reads CASSLERLTETQYF. As DNA, the CDR3 is TGTGCCAGCAGCTTAGAACGGCTAACGGAGACCCAGTACTTC.

This clonotype showed up just a few times. V is TRBV7-8 and J is TRBJ1-1; 7 bases line up with TRBD1. Per the germline V gene, CDR1 is SGHVS and CDR2 is FQNEAQ. The CDR3 covers 14 residues. V shed 1 base, J shed 5 bases, and the junction held 4 bases outside the gene matches. CDR3 sequence (DNA): TGTGCCAGCAGCTTAGTTCAGGGGGTGACTGAAGCTTTCTTT. Protein product: CASSLVQGVTEAFF.

The chain recombines TRBV2 with TRBJ1-5; D is ambiguous. The V end was cut by 4 bases, the J end by 3 bases, with 16 bases between. Germline CDR1 and CDR2: SNHLY and FYNNEI. The CDR3 is made up of 16 amino acids. The CDR3 is CASSGGDRRNNQPQHF. DNA for the CDR3: TGTGCCAGCAGTGGCGGGGATCGTAGGAACAATCAGCCCCAGCATTTT.

The genes are TRBV6-5 and TRBJ2-3; TRBD2 matches 8 bases. The CDR3 has 14 amino acids. Germline CDR1 MNHEY, CDR2 SVGAGI. Trimming at V came to 4 bases and at J to 7 bases, leaving 7 bases not matched to a gene. The CDR3 protein is CASSFAGGGYTQYF. CDR3 DNA: TGTGCCAGCAGTTTCGCGGGAGGTGGATATACGCAGTATTTT.

The V gene is TRBV4-2, the J gene TRBJ2-5; 8 nucleotides align to TRBD1. The length of the CDR3 is 14 residues. Losses at the gene ends were 3 bases for V and 7 bases for J; bases not matched to a gene: 7. The germline CDR1 and CDR2 sequences are LGHNA and YNFKEQ. This CDR3 reads CASSHLDRGGTQYF. DNA for the CDR3: TGTGCCAGCAGCCACCTAGACAGGGGAGGGACCCAGTACTTC.

This clonotype was observed a handful of times. The CDR3 region has the DNA TGTGCCATCAGTCAAGACAGGGAGATCAGCTATGGCTACACCTTC. Protein product: CAISQDREISYGYTF. The rearrangement links TRBV10-3 to TRBJ1-2, with TRBD1 identical over 7 bases. The V gene's germline CDR1 is ENHRY and CDR2 SYGVKD. Trimming removed 5 bases from V and 4 bases from J; junction bases left unmatched: 10. The CDR3 runs 15 residues.

This clonotype was picked up a small number of times. The rearrangement links TRBV7-9 to TRBJ1-3; D unclear. The CDR3 spans 15 residues. CDR1 and CDR2 (germline): SEHNR, FQNEAQ (reference sequence). V was shortened by 5 bases and J by 0 bases, with 11 bases between the two germline ends. The CDR3: CASSPVEFSGNTIYF. Written as DNA, the CDR3 is TGTGCCAGCAGCCCAGTGGAGTTCTCTGGAAACACCATATATTTT.

This clonotype showed up just a few times. The chain uses TRBV2 and TRBJ2-2; 8 bases match TRBD1. The CDR3 is 14 amino acids. In germline, CDR1 is SNHLY, CDR2 FYNNEI. Trimming at V came to 10 bases and at J to 1 base, leaving 5 bases not matched to a gene. CDR3 region: CATSQGGNTGELFF. The CDR3 DNA follows: TGTGCCACTTCACAGGGGGGGAACACCGGGGAGCTGTTTTTT.